One TCR beta chain is described in this entry. Only in-frame clones appear in the TCRdb table, and some are missing; sequencing was by immunoSEQ multiplex PCR. The sample has about 430,000 clones, over 75% seen once. This specimen belongs to a study of blood T cell repertoires in COVID-19. At the level of the study: T cells, B-cell-depleted T cells, or PBMCs provided the cDNA or gDNA that served as material.

V shed 8 bases and J 7 bases; nucleotides not matched to a gene: 7. The germline V gene has CDR1 DFQATT and CDR2 SNEGSKA (reference sequence). CDR3 size: 11 residues. The chain uses TRBV20-1 and TRBJ2-7; 8 positions agree with TRBD1. The specimen was PBMCs or T cells enriched from blood (not recorded which). The clonotype comes from a woman between 18 and 29 years old who had been exposed to COVID-19. The CDR3 DNA is TGCAGTTCCTACAGGGGGTTTGAGCAGTACTTC. Protein: CSSYRGFEQYF.